Listed below are T cell receptor beta chains from one sample, sequenced in a study of CD8+ T cells in alopecia areata. Sequencing used immunoSEQ multiplex PCR; TCRdb keeps in-frame clones, though not all of them. The sample consists of 250,000 to 300,000 clones, 58% of them appearing once. Specimen: CD4+ T cells sorted from blood, collected at week 24, from a patient treated with tofacitinib. Receptors were obtained from a human donor with alopecia areata. Both conserved end residues are part of each CDR3. A D gene is named only where the DNA matches it firmly. Clone size is not always given. Where it is, it says once, few, many or a class for expanded clones.

j_call d_call clone_size v_call cdr3_aa cdr3_nt
TRBJ1-5 NA NA TRBV27 CASSFTNQPQHF TGTGCCAGCAGTTTTACCAATCAGCCCCAGCATTTT
TRBJ2-7 NA NA TRBV6-1 CASRIIAAVDEQYF TGTGCCAGCAGGATCATCGCCGCTGTCGACGAGCAGTACTTC
TRBJ1-5 NA NA TRBV9 CASSVGQGAQHF TGTGCCAGCAGCGTAGGGCAGGGAGCCCAGCATTTT
TRBJ1-5 NA NA TRBV4-1 CASSQTTGNQPQHF TGCGCCAGCAGCCAAACGACAGGAAATCAGCCCCAGCATTTT
TRBJ2-2 TRBD1 NA TRBV27 CASGPYRGPNTGELFF TGTGCCAGCGGTCCTTACAGGGGCCCGAACACCGGGGAGCTGTTTTTT
TRBJ1-6 NA few TRBV7-6 CASSLGQVNSPLHF TGTGCCAGCAGCTTGGGGCAGGTTAATTCACCCCTCCACTTT
TRBJ2-3 TRBD2 few TRBV30 CAGKAGVQDTQYF TGTGCCGGGAAGGCGGGGGTACAAGATACGCAGTATTTT
TRBJ2-3 NA NA TRBV9 CASSPYLRTGPSTDTQYF TGTGCCAGCAGCCCCTACCTGAGGACGGGGCCTAGCACAGATACGCAGTATTTT
TRBJ2-7 NA few TRBV5-6 CASSFDLYEQYF TGTGCCAGCAGCTTTGACCTCTACGAGCAGTACTTC
TRBJ2-7 TRBD2 NA TRBV6-5 CASSRGTNYEQYF TGTGCCAGCAGTCGGGGGACTAACTACGAGCAGTACTTC
TRBJ2-2 TRBD1 NA TRBV29-1 CSVEDFGQANTGELFF TGCAGCGTTGAAGATTTCGGACAGGCAAACACCGGGGAGCTGTTTTTT
TRBJ1-1 TRBD1 NA TRBV2 CASSDQGGAEAFF TGTGCCAGCAGTGACCAGGGGGGCGCTGAAGCTTTCTTT
TRBJ1-2 NA NA TRBV29-1 CSVLLNGYTF TGCAGCGTCCTTCTAAATGGCTACACCTTC
TRBJ2-2 TRBD2 NA TRBV7-2 CASSLRLAGTGELFF TGTGCCAGCAGCTTACGACTAGCGGGGACCGGGGAGCTGTTTTTT
TRBJ1-6 NA NA TRBV30 CAWGTASPLHF TGTGCCTGGGGGACCGCTTCACCCCTCCACTTT
TRBJ1-2 NA NA TRBV15 CATSNQYGYTF TGTGCCACCAGCAACCAGTATGGCTACACCTTC
TRBJ2-7 TRBD1 NA TRBV27 CASSHRDRGPYEQYF TGTGCCAGCAGCCACCGGGACAGGGGCCCCTACGAGCAGTACTTC
TRBJ2-6 NA NA TRBV30 CAWSLGYANVLTF TGTGCCTGGAGTTTAGGGTACGCCAACGTCCTGACTTTC
TRBJ2-3 NA few TRBV29-1 CSVLTDTQYF TGCAGCGTGCTCACAGATACGCAGTATTTT
TRBJ1-2 NA NA TRBV29-1 CSVEDRTVYGYTF TGCAGCGTTGAAGATAGGACTGTTTATGGCTACACCTTC
TRBJ2-3 NA NA TRBV5-4 CASSSSASEDTQYF TGTGCCAGCAGCTCGTCGGCGTCGGAGGATACGCAGTATTTT
TRBJ1-1 NA few TRBV30 CAWSGEDMWNTEAFF TGTGCCTGGAGCGGGGAGGACATGTGGAACACTGAAGCTTTCTTT
TRBJ2-1 NA NA TRBV7-9 CASSLEGSSYNEQFF TGTGCCAGCAGCTTAGAGGGAAGCTCCTACAATGAGCAGTTCTTC
TRBJ2-7 NA NA TRBV6-5 CASSYDRDEQYF TGTGCCAGCAGTTACGACAGAGACGAGCAGTACTTC
TRBJ1-2 NA NA TRBV30 CAWTQWRGEGYTF TGTGCCTGGACCCAGTGGAGGGGTGAGGGCTACACCTTC
TRBJ2-3 TRBD2 once TRBV30 CAWSTAGAPDTQYF TGTGCCTGGAGTACAGCGGGAGCTCCAGATACGCAGTATTTT
TRBJ1-4 NA few TRBV25-1 CASSEVLWATNEKLFF TGTGCCAGCAGTGAAGTTTTGTGGGCAACTAATGAAAAACTGTTTTTT
TRBJ2-7 TRBD1 few TRBV30 CAWTGGAGYEQYF TGTGCCTGGACAGGGGGCGCAGGCTACGAGCAGTACTTC
TRBJ2-5 NA NA TRBV4-1 CASSQDLGTQYF TGCGCCAGCAGCCAAGATTTGGGGACCCAGTACTTC
TRBJ2-2 NA few TRBV29-1 CSVGQNTGELFF TGCAGCGTTGGCCAGAACACCGGGGAGCTGTTTTTT
TRBJ2-7 NA NA TRBV20-1 CKIRGGYEQYF TGCAAGATCCGGGGAGGTTACGAGCAGTACTTC
TRBJ1-1 TRBD1 few TRBV30 CAGRTGQRYTEAFF TGTGCCGGGCGGACAGGGCAGCGCTACACTGAAGCTTTCTTT
TRBJ2-1 NA NA TRBV4-2 CASTPGADYNEQFF TGTGCCAGCACCCCCGGGGCAGACTACAATGAGCAGTTCTTC
TRBJ1-2 TRBD1 NA TRBV27 CASSFISGGGYGYTF TGTGCCAGCAGTTTTATATCAGGGGGCGGCTATGGCTACACCTTC
TRBJ2-5 NA NA TRBV18 CASSPPGLIGRETQYF TGTGCCAGCTCACCGCCCGGGTTGATAGGTCGGGAGACCCAGTACTTC
TRBJ2-2 NA NA TRBV20-1 CSASVSGELFF TGCAGTGCTAGCGTGTCCGGGGAGCTGTTTTTT
TRBJ2-7 NA few TRBV29-1 CSVGGFAAGYEQYF TGCAGCGTTGGGGGTTTCGCCGCGGGTTACGAGCAGTACTTC
TRBJ2-1 TRBD2 NA TRBV5-1 CASSLRTSGGSLYNEQFF TGCGCCAGCAGCCTTCGGACTAGCGGGGGGTCCCTCTACAATGAGCAGTTCTTC
TRBJ1-1 NA NA TRBV27 CASSFRPQNTEAFF TGTGCCAGCAGTTTTCGGCCTCAGAACACTGAAGCTTTCTTT
TRBJ2-3 NA NA TRBV7-3 CASSFGSADTQYF TGTGCCAGCAGCTTTGGCTCGGCAGATACGCAGTATTTT